Sequencing of this TCR beta chain was carried out in a study of beta chain features in type 1 diabetes. Study as a whole: Investigators examined approximately 110,000,000 sorted cells across all samples.

General observations from the study: Type 1 diabetes patients had fewer VDJ junction insertions and more deletions.

This clone was observed a handful of times. Its specificity is not known. V was trimmed by 0 bases and J by 4 bases, leaving 6 bases between them. Germline values: CDR1 LGHNA, CDR2 YSLEER. The CDR3 contains 14 residues. Sequencing targeted expressed TCRB transcripts, as all isolated RNA had been reverse transcribed. TCRdb's table, derived via immunoSEQ multiplex PCR, lists solely in-frame clones and lacks some. The sample has approximately 250,000 clones, about 14% seen once. The sequence derives from a woman in her 40s in good health. The genes are TRBV4-3 and TRBJ2-2; D might be TRBD1 (5 bases). The sample taken for sequencing was naive CD4+ T cells from blood. The CDR3 region has the DNA TGCGCCAGCAGCCAAGATAGGGGCACCGGGGAGCTGTTTTTT. Translation gives CASSQDRGTGELFF.